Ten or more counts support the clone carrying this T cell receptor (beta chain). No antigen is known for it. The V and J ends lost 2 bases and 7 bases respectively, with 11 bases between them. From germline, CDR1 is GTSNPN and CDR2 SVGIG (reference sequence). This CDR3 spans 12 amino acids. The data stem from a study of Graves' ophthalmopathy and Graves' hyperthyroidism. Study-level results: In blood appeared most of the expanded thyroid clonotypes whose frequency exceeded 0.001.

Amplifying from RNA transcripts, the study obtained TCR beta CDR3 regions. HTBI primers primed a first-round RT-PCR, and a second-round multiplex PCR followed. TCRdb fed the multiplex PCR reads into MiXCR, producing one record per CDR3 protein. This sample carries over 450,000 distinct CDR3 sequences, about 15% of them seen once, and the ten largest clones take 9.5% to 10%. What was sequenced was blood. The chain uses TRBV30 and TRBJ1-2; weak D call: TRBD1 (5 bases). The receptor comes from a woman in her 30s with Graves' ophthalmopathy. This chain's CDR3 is CAWSQGRAGYTF. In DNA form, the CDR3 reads TGTGCCTGGAGTCAGGGAAGGGCTGGCTACACCTTC.